This is a list of T cell receptor beta chains from one sample in a study of T cells in tumors after PD-1 blockade. Generated by immunoSEQ multiplex PCR, the TCRdb table keeps only in-frame clones and is missing some. The sample records tens of thousands of clones, 65% to 85% being singletons. This specimen consisted of PBMCs, obtained before anti-PD-1 treatment. The receptors here all came from a human donor with basal cell carcinoma. CDR3s include the opening cysteine and the closing phenylalanine or tryptophan. Each record gives: clone size, CDR3 length, D gene, V gene, J gene, CDR3 DNA, CDR3 protein. D genes are given only for firm matches. Not every row has a clone size; where given, it reads once, few, many or a size class.

clone size: few; CDR3 length: 15; D gene: TRBD2; V gene: TRBV11-3; J gene: TRBJ2-5; CDR3 DNA: TGTGCCAGCAGCTTACGAGCGGGGGGGCAAGAGACCCAGTACTTC; CDR3 protein: CASSLRAGGQETQYF
clone size: .; CDR3 length: 16; D gene: TRBD2; V gene: TRBV6-5; J gene: TRBJ2-7; CDR3 DNA: TGTGCCAGCAGTTACCGACTAGCGGGGGGTAGTTACGAGCAGTACTTC; CDR3 protein: CASSYRLAGGSYEQYF
clone size: .; CDR3 length: 16; D gene: TRBD2; V gene: TRBV2; J gene: TRBJ2-3; CDR3 DNA: TGTGCCAGCAGTGAAATGCGGGGGGCCCTCACAGATACGCAGTATTTT; CDR3 protein: CASSEMRGALTDTQYF
clone size: .; CDR3 length: 11; D gene: .; V gene: TRBV3-1/TRBV3-2; J gene: TRBJ2-3; CDR3 DNA: TGTGCCAGCAGCCAGGGAGATACGCAGTATTTT; CDR3 protein: CASSQGDTQYF
clone size: .; CDR3 length: 13; D gene: .; V gene: TRBV29-1; J gene: TRBJ1-2; CDR3 DNA: TGCAGCGTTGATGAGAGGCGGTCTTATGGCTACACCTTC; CDR3 protein: CSVDERRSYGYTF
clone size: few; CDR3 length: 14; D gene: .; V gene: TRBV18; J gene: TRBJ1-6; CDR3 DNA: TGTGCCAGCTCACCATTAACATCCGATTCACCCCTCCACTTT; CDR3 protein: CASSPLTSDSPLHF
clone size: .; CDR3 length: 16; D gene: TRBD2; V gene: TRBV5-1; J gene: TRBJ2-3; CDR3 DNA: TGCGCCAGCAGCTTTTTAGCGGGGCTGAGCACAGATACGCAGTATTTT; CDR3 protein: CASSFLAGLSTDTQYF
clone size: .; CDR3 length: 16; D gene: TRBD1; V gene: TRBV3-1/TRBV3-2; J gene: TRBJ2-6; CDR3 DNA: TGTGCCAGCAGCCCCGAGGGGGCTAGAGGGGCCAACGTCCTGACTTTC; CDR3 protein: CASSPEGARGANVLTF
clone size: .; CDR3 length: 14; D gene: .; V gene: TRBV27; J gene: TRBJ1-1; CDR3 DNA: TGTGCCAGCAGTTTATCGGGAGGGGCCACTGAAGCTTTCTTT; CDR3 protein: CASSLSGGATEAFF
clone size: .; CDR3 length: 14; D gene: .; V gene: TRBV19; J gene: TRBJ2-3; CDR3 DNA: TGTGCCAGTGCACTAACTTGGGACACAGATACGCAGTATTTT; CDR3 protein: CASALTWDTDTQYF
clone size: few; CDR3 length: 14; D gene: TRBD2; V gene: TRBV10-3; J gene: TRBJ2-7; CDR3 DNA: TGTGCCATCACTCGGGAGGGGTCCGCTAGCGAGCAGTACTTC; CDR3 protein: CAITREGSASEQYF
clone size: .; CDR3 length: 16; D gene: TRBD2; V gene: TRBV9; J gene: TRBJ2-5; CDR3 DNA: TGTGCCAGCAGCGGTGAGGGAGGGAAGTACCAAGAGACCCAGTACTTC; CDR3 protein: CASSGEGGKYQETQYF
clone size: .; CDR3 length: 15; D gene: .; V gene: TRBV27; J gene: TRBJ1-6; CDR3 DNA: TGTGCCAGCAGTTTCGGACAGAACTCGCGTTCACCCCTCCACTTT; CDR3 protein: CASSFGQNSRSPLHF
clone size: .; CDR3 length: 15; D gene: TRBD1; V gene: TRBV6-4; J gene: TRBJ1-5; CDR3 DNA: TGTGCCAGCAGTCGACAGGGGGGGGACAATCAGCCCCAGCATTTT; CDR3 protein: CASSRQGGDNQPQHF
clone size: once; CDR3 length: 14; D gene: .; V gene: TRBV3-1/TRBV3-2; J gene: TRBJ1-1; CDR3 DNA: TGTGCCAGTAGCTACCCGGGGCTTAACACTGAAGCTTTCTTT; CDR3 protein: CASSYPGLNTEAFF
clone size: .; CDR3 length: 18; D gene: .; V gene: TRBV19; J gene: TRBJ1-4; CDR3 DNA: TGTGCCAGTACTCCGTTCTATGTGGGCCGAACAACTAATGAAAAACTGTTTTTT; CDR3 protein: CASTPFYVGRTTNEKLFF
clone size: .; CDR3 length: 12; D gene: .; V gene: TRBV3-1/TRBV3-2; J gene: TRBJ1-5; CDR3 DNA: TGTGCCAGCAGCCTCGGGGATCAGCCCCAGCATTTT; CDR3 protein: CASSLGDQPQHF
clone size: .; CDR3 length: 14; D gene: TRBD2; V gene: TRBV29-1; J gene: TRBJ2-1; CDR3 DNA: TGCAGCGTTGACCCTTCTAGCGGGGGTCATGAGCAGTTCTTC; CDR3 protein: CSVDPSSGGHEQFF
clone size: .; CDR3 length: 16; D gene: .; V gene: TRBV9; J gene: TRBJ1-2; CDR3 DNA: TGTGCCAGCAGCGTAGCTGTCAGCGAAACTAACTATGGCTACACCTTC; CDR3 protein: CASSVAVSETNYGYTF
clone size: .; CDR3 length: 14; D gene: .; V gene: TRBV6-6; J gene: TRBJ2-5; CDR3 DNA: TGTGCCAGCAGTTACAAGATCGACCAAGAGACCCAGTACTTC; CDR3 protein: CASSYKIDQETQYF
clone size: .; CDR3 length: 15; D gene: TRBD1; V gene: TRBV18; J gene: TRBJ1-2; CDR3 DNA: TGTGCCAGCTCACCACCCCAGGGGGTCAACTATGGCTACACCTTC; CDR3 protein: CASSPPQGVNYGYTF
clone size: .; CDR3 length: 14; D gene: .; V gene: TRBV6-5; J gene: TRBJ1-1; CDR3 DNA: TGTGCCAGCAGTTACTCGAGGGGGGGCCTAGTAGCTTTCTTT; CDR3 protein: CASSYSRGGLVAFF
clone size: .; CDR3 length: 14; D gene: .; V gene: TRBV19; J gene: TRBJ2-1; CDR3 DNA: TGTGCCAGTAGTATCTGGAGCTCCTACAATGAGCAGTTCTTC; CDR3 protein: CASSIWSSYNEQFF
clone size: .; CDR3 length: 15; D gene: TRBD1; V gene: TRBV6-2/TRBV6-3; J gene: TRBJ1-5; CDR3 DNA: TGTGCCAGCAGTTACCTGGGACAGGGTGTTCAGCCCCAGCATTTT; CDR3 protein: CASSYLGQGVQPQHF
clone size: .; CDR3 length: 15; D gene: .; V gene: TRBV2; J gene: TRBJ2-3; CDR3 DNA: TGTGCCAGCTTGGAGCTCGTGGGGGCCCCAGATACGCAGTATTTT; CDR3 protein: CASLELVGAPDTQYF
clone size: .; CDR3 length: 15; D gene: TRBD1; V gene: TRBV28; J gene: TRBJ1-2; CDR3 DNA: TGTGCCAGCAGTTCCTGGGACAGGAGCGACTATGGCTACACCTTC; CDR3 protein: CASSSWDRSDYGYTF
clone size: .; CDR3 length: 12; D gene: .; V gene: TRBV18; J gene: TRBJ1-1; CDR3 DNA: TGTGCCAGCTCACCTGGGACACTTCAAGCTTTCTTT; CDR3 protein: CASSPGTLQAFF
clone size: .; CDR3 length: 14; D gene: TRBD1; V gene: TRBV5-8; J gene: TRBJ2-1; CDR3 DNA: TGTGCCAGCAGATTCGACAGGGCTTACAATGAGCAGTTCTTC; CDR3 protein: CASRFDRAYNEQFF
clone size: .; CDR3 length: 16; D gene: .; V gene: TRBV15; J gene: TRBJ1-1; CDR3 DNA: TGTGCCACCAGCAGAGATACGTGGGAAGGAGGCACTGAAGCTTTCTTT; CDR3 protein: CATSRDTWEGGTEAFF
clone size: .; CDR3 length: 15; D gene: .; V gene: TRBV19; J gene: TRBJ2-1; CDR3 DNA: TGTGCCAGTAGTATAGACGGGGCTGGTTACAATGAGCAGTTCTTC; CDR3 protein: CASSIDGAGYNEQFF
clone size: few; CDR3 length: 13; D gene: .; V gene: TRBV12-3/TRBV12-4; J gene: TRBJ1-5; CDR3 DNA: TGTGCCAGCAGTAGGGCCCAGGGTCAGCCCCAGCATTTT; CDR3 protein: CASSRAQGQPQHF
clone size: .; CDR3 length: 14; D gene: .; V gene: TRBV19; J gene: TRBJ2-7; CDR3 DNA: TGTGCCAGTAGTATTGGCAGCCTTTCTTACGAGCAGTACTTC; CDR3 protein: CASSIGSLSYEQYF
clone size: .; CDR3 length: 15; D gene: TRBD2; V gene: TRBV7-9; J gene: TRBJ2-7; CDR3 DNA: TGTGCCAGCAGCTTAGCGCATGGCGGGGGCTACGAGCAGTACTTC; CDR3 protein: CASSLAHGGGYEQYF
clone size: .; CDR3 length: 13; D gene: .; V gene: TRBV24-1; J gene: TRBJ2-1; CDR3 DNA: TGTGCCACCCAGAGGGGGGGGAACAATGAGCAGTTCTTC; CDR3 protein: CATQRGGNNEQFF
clone size: .; CDR3 length: 14; D gene: TRBD2; V gene: TRBV5-4; J gene: TRBJ2-5; CDR3 DNA: TGTGCCAGCAGCCCGGGAGGTTTACAAGAGACCCAGTACTTC; CDR3 protein: CASSPGGLQETQYF
clone size: .; CDR3 length: 15; D gene: .; V gene: TRBV5-6; J gene: TRBJ1-4; CDR3 DNA: TGTGCCAGCAGCTTGATGGGGCTCTCTAATGAAAAACTGTTTTTT; CDR3 protein: CASSLMGLSNEKLFF
clone size: .; CDR3 length: 15; D gene: .; V gene: TRBV7-2; J gene: TRBJ2-3; CDR3 DNA: TGTGCCAGCAGCCGGCAGGACAGCAGCACAGATACGCAGTATTTT; CDR3 protein: CASSRQDSSTDTQYF
clone size: once; CDR3 length: 18; D gene: TRBD2; V gene: TRBV2; J gene: TRBJ2-7; CDR3 DNA: TGTGCCAGCAGTGGGGCCACTAGCGGGGGACCGGAGTCCTACGAGCAGTACTTC; CDR3 protein: CASSGATSGGPESYEQYF
clone size: once; CDR3 length: 12; D gene: .; V gene: TRBV5-1; J gene: TRBJ2-3; CDR3 DNA: TGCGCCAGCAGCTTGAGGGCCGATACGCAGTATTTT; CDR3 protein: CASSLRADTQYF
clone size: .; CDR3 length: 15; D gene: TRBD1; V gene: TRBV5-1; J gene: TRBJ2-3; CDR3 DNA: TGCGCCAGCAGAACCGGGACAGGGGGGAGAGATACGCAGTATTTT; CDR3 protein: CASRTGTGGRDTQYF
clone size: .; CDR3 length: 12; D gene: .; V gene: TRBV19; J gene: TRBJ1-2; CDR3 DNA: TGTGCCAGGTCGGAGGTGAACTATGGCTACACCTTC; CDR3 protein: CARSEVNYGYTF
clone size: .; CDR3 length: 17; D gene: .; V gene: TRBV2; J gene: TRBJ1-5; CDR3 DNA: TGTGCCAGCAGTATAACTCAAGGAGGGGGTCTGGGTCAGCCCCAGCATTTT; CDR3 protein: CASSITQGGGLGQPQHF
clone size: few; CDR3 length: 11; D gene: .; V gene: TRBV2; J gene: TRBJ2-5; CDR3 DNA: TGTGCCATAGCAGAGCTCGAGACCCAGTACTTC; CDR3 protein: CAIAELETQYF
clone size: .; CDR3 length: 17; D gene: .; V gene: TRBV10-1; J gene: TRBJ1-5; CDR3 DNA: TGCGCCAGCAGTGAGTCGAGAGGGGGACGGGGCAATCAGCCCCAGCATTTT; CDR3 protein: CASSESRGGRGNQPQHF
clone size: once; CDR3 length: 15; D gene: .; V gene: TRBV6-1; J gene: TRBJ2-6; CDR3 DNA: TGTGCCAGCAGTGATTGGGGACCTGGGGCCAACGTCCTGACTTTC; CDR3 protein: CASSDWGPGANVLTF
clone size: .; CDR3 length: 15; D gene: .; V gene: TRBV15; J gene: TRBJ1-2; CDR3 DNA: TGTGCCACCAGCAGAGCGAAGGGGGGGGTCTATGGCTACACCTTC; CDR3 protein: CATSRAKGGVYGYTF
clone size: few; CDR3 length: 15; D gene: .; V gene: TRBV7-9; J gene: TRBJ2-7; CDR3 DNA: TGTGCCAGCAGCTTCCCCCCAAGGGGGGTCTACGAGCAGTACTTC; CDR3 protein: CASSFPPRGVYEQYF
clone size: .; CDR3 length: 15; D gene: .; V gene: TRBV2; J gene: TRBJ2-7; CDR3 DNA: TGTGCCAGCAGTGAAGCGCTTCGGGGGACCTACGAGCAGTACTTC; CDR3 protein: CASSEALRGTYEQYF
clone size: .; CDR3 length: 13; D gene: .; V gene: TRBV6-5; J gene: TRBJ1-4; CDR3 DNA: TGTGCTCGGGAAGGGACTGGTAATGAAAAACTGTTTTTT; CDR3 protein: CAREGTGNEKLFF
clone size: .; CDR3 length: 14; D gene: TRBD2; V gene: TRBV7-2; J gene: TRBJ2-1; CDR3 DNA: TGTGCCAGCAGCTTTGGGACTAGCGTCAATGAGCAGTTCTTC; CDR3 protein: CASSFGTSVNEQFF
clone size: .; CDR3 length: 16; D gene: .; V gene: TRBV3-1/TRBV3-2; J gene: TRBJ2-1; CDR3 DNA: TGTGCCAGCAGCCAAGATATCCAGGGAGCCTACAATGAGCAGTTCTTC; CDR3 protein: CASSQDIQGAYNEQFF
clone size: .; CDR3 length: 15; D gene: .; V gene: TRBV10-3; J gene: TRBJ2-7; CDR3 DNA: TGTGCCATCAGTGCCGACTACTTCGGGTCCTACGAGCAGTACTTC; CDR3 protein: CAISADYFGSYEQYF